The rows below give T cell receptor beta chains drawn from one sample of a study of monozygotic twins with inflammatory bowel disease. Each CDR3 protein gets one entry in TCRdb, which reprocessed the 5' RACE reads and gives no DNA. The sample table includes under 350,000 distinct CDR3 sequences. The material sequenced was blood. The origin of the receptors is a human donor with ulcerative colitis or Crohn's disease, or a healthy co-twin of an affected twin (not recorded which). The CDR3 runs from the conserved cysteine through the conserved F or W. Clone size appears in some rows only: once, few, many, or a class for an expanded clone.

-	TRBV6-5	TRBJ2-3	12	CASRSSETRLYF
-	TRBV10-3	TRBJ2-5	13	CAISPRTGETQYF
-	TRBV7-9	TRBJ2-7	17	CASSTHRTGLGPYEQYF
-	TRBV24-1	TRBJ2-3	15	CATRERQGGTDTQYF
-	TRBV20-1	TRBJ2-3	17	CSARGATSGRFTDTQYF
-	TRBV7-9	TRBJ1-5	12	CASSLPPGAQHF
-	TRBV7-9	TRBJ2-6	16	CASSLRRGVGANVLTF
-	TRBV24-1	TRBJ2-1	16	CATSLAVRSSYNEQFF
-	TRBV5-1	TRBJ1-1	11	CASMEGTEAFF
-	TRBV6-1	TRBJ1-1	14	CASTLGGQNTEAFF
-	TRBV2	TRBJ2-7	16	CACGVIRKVRSYEQYF
-	TRBV30	TRBJ1-2	13	CAWSEQATHGYTF
-	TRBV27	TRBJ1-1	14	CASSPQAGSAEAFF
-	TRBV4-2	TRBJ2-2	16	CASSQAGISNTGELFF
-	TRBV4-2	TRBJ2-2	14	CASSQTGGTGELFF
-	TRBV6-5	TRBJ1-6	14	CASSYLDYNSPLHF
-	TRBV4-3	TRBJ1-3	15	CASSQDRHSGNTIYF
-	TRBV28	TRBJ2-1	15	CASGVDRAAYNEQFF
-	TRBV12-3/TRBV12-4	TRBJ1-1	13	CASSLSLGTEAFF
-	TRBV30	TRBJ2-1	17	CAWSVTNRDRRTNEQFF
-	TRBV6-2/TRBV6-3	TRBJ2-3	14	CASSYGRAWDTQYF
-	TRBV10-3	TRBJ2-1	15	CAIQTDSLPYNEQFF
-	TRBV6-1	TRBJ1-2	14	CASSMGQAGRGYTF
-	TRBV15	TRBJ2-5	20	CATSREPWMSGTSVQETQYF
-	TRBV7-9	TRBJ2-3	15	CAATGLAGTTDTQYF
-	TRBV7-9	TRBJ2-2	16	CATKSGSTSGTGELFF
-	TRBV20-1	TRBJ1-5	14	CSARATGSNQPQHF
-	TRBV12-3/TRBV12-4	TRBJ2-5	16	CASSSGQATISETQYF
-	TRBV18	TRBJ1-3	14	CASSPGVSGNTIYF
-	TRBV11-2	TRBJ2-5	16	CASSTQMTSGVGTQYF
-	TRBV28	TRBJ2-3	15	CASSILQGSTDTQYF
-	TRBV24-1	TRBJ2-7	15	CATSDGSGQGYEQYF
-	TRBV7-7	TRBJ2-5	15	CASSDTGGYQETQYF
-	TRBV7-9	TRBJ1-4	14	CASSKTGGGEKLFF
-	TRBV5-5	TRBJ2-7	13	CASSREFLYEQYF
-	TRBV11-3	TRBJ2-2	13	CASTNWGTGELFF
-	TRBV29-1	TRBJ1-5	13	CSVIWGSNQPQHF
-	TRBV20-1	TRBJ2-2	11	CSASDTGELFF
-	TRBV7-9	TRBJ2-7	15	CASSSLAGTIYEQYF
medium-sized	TRBV7-6	TRBJ2-7	15	CASSLEPSGVYEQYF
-	TRBV25-1	TRBJ2-1	15	CASRGGGSSYNEQFF
-	TRBV9	TRBJ2-1	11	CASSDPFEQFF
-	TRBV29-1	TRBJ2-5	13	CSGSRQSQETQYF
-	TRBV6-5	TRBJ1-1	14	CASSYSSGGTEAFF
-	TRBV9	TRBJ2-6	18	CASSLLGTVSSGANVLTF
-	TRBV3-1	TRBJ2-2	17	CASSLRPSGSVNGELFF
-	TRBV4-1	TRBJ1-2	14	CASSALTLNYGYTF
-	TRBV7-9	TRBJ2-1	15	CASSFLAGGDFEQFF
-	TRBV10-3	TRBJ2-5	14	CAIGSSGIQETQYF
-	TRBV7-2	TRBJ2-1	16	CASSLRRGGLGNEQFF
-	TRBV6-1	TRBJ1-1	14	CASSKLQGNTEAFF
-	TRBV10-3	TRBJ2-5	14	CAIGQGSPQETQYF
-	TRBV7-6	TRBJ2-3	13	CASSRVSLDTQYF
-	TRBV3-1	TRBJ1-6	15	CASSDVGVYNSPLHF
-	TRBV9	TRBJ2-7	15	CASSPRREQAYEQYF
-	TRBV5-1	TRBJ2-7	13	CASSLGYQYEQYF
-	TRBV5-6	TRBJ2-3	12	CASSSYTDTQYF
-	TRBV7-3	TRBJ2-7	15	CASSSPGVELYEQYF
-	TRBV11-2	TRBJ2-2	17	CASSSGYPSPNTGELFF
-	TRBV3-1	TRBJ1-2	15	CASSQRTSGTYGYTF